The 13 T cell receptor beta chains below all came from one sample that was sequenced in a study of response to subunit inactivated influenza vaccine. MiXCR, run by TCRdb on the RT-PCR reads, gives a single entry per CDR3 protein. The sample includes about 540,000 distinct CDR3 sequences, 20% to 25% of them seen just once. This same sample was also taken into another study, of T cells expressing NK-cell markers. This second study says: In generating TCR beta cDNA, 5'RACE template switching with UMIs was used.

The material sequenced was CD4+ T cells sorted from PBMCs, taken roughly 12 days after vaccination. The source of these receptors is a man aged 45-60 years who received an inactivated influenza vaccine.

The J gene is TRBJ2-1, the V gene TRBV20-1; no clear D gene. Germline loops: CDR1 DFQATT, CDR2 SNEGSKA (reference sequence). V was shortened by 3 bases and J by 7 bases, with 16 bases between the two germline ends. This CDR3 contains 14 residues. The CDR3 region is CSASMRRTTNEQFF. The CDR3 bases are TGCAGTGCTAGTATGCGCCGGACGACGAATGAGCAGTTCTTC.

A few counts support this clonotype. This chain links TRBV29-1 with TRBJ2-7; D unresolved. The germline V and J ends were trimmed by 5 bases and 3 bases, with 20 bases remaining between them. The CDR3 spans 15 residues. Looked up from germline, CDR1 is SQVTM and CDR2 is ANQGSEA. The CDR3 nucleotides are TGCAGCGTTATTAGTCAAGCACGGTCCCTCTACGAGCAGTACTTC. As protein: CSVISQARSLYEQYF.

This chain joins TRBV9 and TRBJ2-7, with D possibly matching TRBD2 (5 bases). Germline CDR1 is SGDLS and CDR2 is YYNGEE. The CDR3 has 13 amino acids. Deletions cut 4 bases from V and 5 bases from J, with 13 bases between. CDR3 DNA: TGTGCCAGCAGCCTACTAGAGAAAAACGAGCAGTACTTC. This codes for CASSLLEKNEQYF.

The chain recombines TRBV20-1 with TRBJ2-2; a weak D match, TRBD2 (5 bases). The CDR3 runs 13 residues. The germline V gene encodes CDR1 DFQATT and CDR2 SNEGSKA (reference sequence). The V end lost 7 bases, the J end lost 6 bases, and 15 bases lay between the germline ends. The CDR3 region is CSVLRARAGELFF. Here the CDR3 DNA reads TGCAGTGTTTTGAGGGCACGGGCCGGGGAGCTGTTTTTT.

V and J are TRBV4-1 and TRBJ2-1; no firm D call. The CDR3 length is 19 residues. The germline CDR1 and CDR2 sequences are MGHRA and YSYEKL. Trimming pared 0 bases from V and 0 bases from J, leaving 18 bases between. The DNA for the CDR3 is TGCGCCAGCAGCCAAGAAGGGTTCCCGTCTGGCAGCTCCTACAATGAGCAGTTCTTC. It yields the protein CASSQEGFPSGSSYNEQFF.

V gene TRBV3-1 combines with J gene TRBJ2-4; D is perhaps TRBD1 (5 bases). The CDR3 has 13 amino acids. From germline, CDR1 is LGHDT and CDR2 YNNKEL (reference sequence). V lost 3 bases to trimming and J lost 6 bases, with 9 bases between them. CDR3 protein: CASSQWGGNIQYF. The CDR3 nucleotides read TGTGCCAGCAGCCAGTGGGGCGGAAACATTCAGTACTTC.

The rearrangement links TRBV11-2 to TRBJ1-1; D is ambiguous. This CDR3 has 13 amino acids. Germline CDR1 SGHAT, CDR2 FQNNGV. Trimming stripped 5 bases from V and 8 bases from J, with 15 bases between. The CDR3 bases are TGTGCCAGCAGCCCCCGAACCGATACCGAAGCTTTCTTT. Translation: CASSPRTDTEAFF. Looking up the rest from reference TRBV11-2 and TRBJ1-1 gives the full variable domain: EAGVAQSPRYKIIEKRQSVAFWCNPISGHATLYWYQQILGQGPKLLIQFQNNGVVDDSQLPKDRFSAERLKGVDSTLKIQPAKLEDSAVYLCASSPRTDTEAFFGQGTRLTVV.

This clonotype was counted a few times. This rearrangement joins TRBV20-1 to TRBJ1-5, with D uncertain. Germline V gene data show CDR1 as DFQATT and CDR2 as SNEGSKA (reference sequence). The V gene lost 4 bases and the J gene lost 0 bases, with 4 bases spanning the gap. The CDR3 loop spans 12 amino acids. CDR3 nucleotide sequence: TGCAGTGCTACTTATAGCAATCAGCCCCAGCATTTT. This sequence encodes CSATYSNQPQHF.

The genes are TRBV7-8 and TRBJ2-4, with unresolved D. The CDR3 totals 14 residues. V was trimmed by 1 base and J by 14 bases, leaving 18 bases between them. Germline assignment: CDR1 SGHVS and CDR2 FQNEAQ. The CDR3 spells CASSLGGSMAHKYF. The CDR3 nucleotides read TGTGCCAGCAGCTTAGGAGGTAGTATGGCCCATAAGTACTTC.

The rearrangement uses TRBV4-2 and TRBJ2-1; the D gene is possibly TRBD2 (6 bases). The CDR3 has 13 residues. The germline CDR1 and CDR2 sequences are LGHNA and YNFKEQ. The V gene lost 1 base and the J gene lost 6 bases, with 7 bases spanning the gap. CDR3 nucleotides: TGTGCCAGCAGCCAAGTTAGCGGCAATGAGCAGTTCTTC. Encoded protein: CASSQVSGNEQFF.

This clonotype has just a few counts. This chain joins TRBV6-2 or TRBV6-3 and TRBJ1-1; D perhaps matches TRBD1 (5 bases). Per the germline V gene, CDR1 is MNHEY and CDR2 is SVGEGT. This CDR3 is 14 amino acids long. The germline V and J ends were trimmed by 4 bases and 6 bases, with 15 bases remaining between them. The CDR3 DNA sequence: TGTGCCAGCAGTTTCTTCGGCAGGGAGGCTGAAGCTTTCTTT. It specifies CASSFFGREAEAFF.

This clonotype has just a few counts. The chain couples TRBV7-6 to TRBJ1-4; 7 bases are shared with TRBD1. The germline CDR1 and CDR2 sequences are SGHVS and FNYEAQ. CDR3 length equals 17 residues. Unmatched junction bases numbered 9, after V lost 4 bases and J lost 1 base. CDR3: CASSSHPRGRTNEKLFF. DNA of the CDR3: TGTGCCAGCAGCTCGCACCCGAGGGGGCGAACTAATGAAAAACTGTTTTTT.

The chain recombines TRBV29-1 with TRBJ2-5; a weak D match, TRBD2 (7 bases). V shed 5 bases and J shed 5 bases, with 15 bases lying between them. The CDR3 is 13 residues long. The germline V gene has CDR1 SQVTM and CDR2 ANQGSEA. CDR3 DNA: TGCAGCGTTCGGGGGGCGGCTGAGGAGACCCAGTACTTC. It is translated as CSVRGAAEETQYF.